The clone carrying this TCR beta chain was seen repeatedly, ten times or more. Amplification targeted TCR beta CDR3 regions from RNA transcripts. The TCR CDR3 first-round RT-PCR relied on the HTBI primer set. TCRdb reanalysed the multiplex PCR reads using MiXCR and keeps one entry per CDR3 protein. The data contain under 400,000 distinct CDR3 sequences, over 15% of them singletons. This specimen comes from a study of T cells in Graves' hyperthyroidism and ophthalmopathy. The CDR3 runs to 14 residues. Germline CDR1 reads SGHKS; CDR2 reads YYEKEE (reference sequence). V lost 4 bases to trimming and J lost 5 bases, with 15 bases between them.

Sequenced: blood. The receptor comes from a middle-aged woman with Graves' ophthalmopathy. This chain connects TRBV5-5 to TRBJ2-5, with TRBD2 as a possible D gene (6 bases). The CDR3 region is CASSLVAGTETQYF. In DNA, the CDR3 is TGTGCCAGCAGCCTTGTTGCGGGGACGGAGACCCAGTACTTC. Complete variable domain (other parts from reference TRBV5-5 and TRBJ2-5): DAGVTQSPTHLIKTRGQQVTLRCSPISGHKSVSWYQQVLGQGPQFIFQYYEKEERGRGNFPDRFSARQFPNYSSELNVNALLLGDSALYLCASSLVAGTETQYFGPGTRLLVL.